Listed here is a single T cell receptor (beta chain). What it binds is unknown. J gave up 3 bases and V 3 bases, and 6 bases lay outside the gene matches. CDR3 length: 15 residues. Germline CDR1 reads KGHSH; CDR2 reads LQKENI. This entry belongs to a study of cytomegalovirus exposure and HLA in healthy donors. It was with 60 Vbeta and 13 Jbeta primers that the PCR ran. Clones were read by immunoSEQ multiplex PCR, and TCRdb kept only the in-frame ones, dropping some. The profile shows over 150,000 clones, about 80% of them singletons. The study's findings and limits: A few V segments could not be told apart, such as TRBV6-2 and TRBV6-3, and were left out. A later analysis, which compared TCR beta chains of equal frequency, found the HLA-associated ones more clonally expanded. In an earlier analysis, about 87% or about 30%: the productive usage of most TCR beta V segments. The study carried out a later analysis of TCR beta sequences. It associated approximately 15,000 of them with specific HLA alleles at a false discovery rate of 0.05.

The chain has TRBV18 and TRBJ1-1, with 8 bases fitting TRBD1. The sequence was obtained from a man in his fifties in good health and CMV-seropositive. The sequenced sample consisted of PBMCs. The CDR3 loop reads CASSPRRGRDTEAFF. The CDR3 DNA sequence: TGTGCCAGCTCACCTCGCAGGGGGCGCGACACTGAAGCTTTCTTT.